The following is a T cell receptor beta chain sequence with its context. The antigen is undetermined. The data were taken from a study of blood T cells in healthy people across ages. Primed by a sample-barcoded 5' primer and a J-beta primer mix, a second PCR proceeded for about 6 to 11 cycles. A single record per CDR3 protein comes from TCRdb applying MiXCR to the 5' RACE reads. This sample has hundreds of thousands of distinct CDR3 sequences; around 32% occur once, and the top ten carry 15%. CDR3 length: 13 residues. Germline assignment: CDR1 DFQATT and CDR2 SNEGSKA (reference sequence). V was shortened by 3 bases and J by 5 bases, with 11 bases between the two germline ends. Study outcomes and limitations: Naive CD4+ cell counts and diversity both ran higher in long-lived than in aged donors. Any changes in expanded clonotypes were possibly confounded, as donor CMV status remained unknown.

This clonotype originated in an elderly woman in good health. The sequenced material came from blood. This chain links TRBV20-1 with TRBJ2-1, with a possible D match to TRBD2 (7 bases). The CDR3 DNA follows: TGCAGTGCTAGCGGGGGGACAAACAATGAGCAGTTCTTC. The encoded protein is CSASGGTNNEQFF.